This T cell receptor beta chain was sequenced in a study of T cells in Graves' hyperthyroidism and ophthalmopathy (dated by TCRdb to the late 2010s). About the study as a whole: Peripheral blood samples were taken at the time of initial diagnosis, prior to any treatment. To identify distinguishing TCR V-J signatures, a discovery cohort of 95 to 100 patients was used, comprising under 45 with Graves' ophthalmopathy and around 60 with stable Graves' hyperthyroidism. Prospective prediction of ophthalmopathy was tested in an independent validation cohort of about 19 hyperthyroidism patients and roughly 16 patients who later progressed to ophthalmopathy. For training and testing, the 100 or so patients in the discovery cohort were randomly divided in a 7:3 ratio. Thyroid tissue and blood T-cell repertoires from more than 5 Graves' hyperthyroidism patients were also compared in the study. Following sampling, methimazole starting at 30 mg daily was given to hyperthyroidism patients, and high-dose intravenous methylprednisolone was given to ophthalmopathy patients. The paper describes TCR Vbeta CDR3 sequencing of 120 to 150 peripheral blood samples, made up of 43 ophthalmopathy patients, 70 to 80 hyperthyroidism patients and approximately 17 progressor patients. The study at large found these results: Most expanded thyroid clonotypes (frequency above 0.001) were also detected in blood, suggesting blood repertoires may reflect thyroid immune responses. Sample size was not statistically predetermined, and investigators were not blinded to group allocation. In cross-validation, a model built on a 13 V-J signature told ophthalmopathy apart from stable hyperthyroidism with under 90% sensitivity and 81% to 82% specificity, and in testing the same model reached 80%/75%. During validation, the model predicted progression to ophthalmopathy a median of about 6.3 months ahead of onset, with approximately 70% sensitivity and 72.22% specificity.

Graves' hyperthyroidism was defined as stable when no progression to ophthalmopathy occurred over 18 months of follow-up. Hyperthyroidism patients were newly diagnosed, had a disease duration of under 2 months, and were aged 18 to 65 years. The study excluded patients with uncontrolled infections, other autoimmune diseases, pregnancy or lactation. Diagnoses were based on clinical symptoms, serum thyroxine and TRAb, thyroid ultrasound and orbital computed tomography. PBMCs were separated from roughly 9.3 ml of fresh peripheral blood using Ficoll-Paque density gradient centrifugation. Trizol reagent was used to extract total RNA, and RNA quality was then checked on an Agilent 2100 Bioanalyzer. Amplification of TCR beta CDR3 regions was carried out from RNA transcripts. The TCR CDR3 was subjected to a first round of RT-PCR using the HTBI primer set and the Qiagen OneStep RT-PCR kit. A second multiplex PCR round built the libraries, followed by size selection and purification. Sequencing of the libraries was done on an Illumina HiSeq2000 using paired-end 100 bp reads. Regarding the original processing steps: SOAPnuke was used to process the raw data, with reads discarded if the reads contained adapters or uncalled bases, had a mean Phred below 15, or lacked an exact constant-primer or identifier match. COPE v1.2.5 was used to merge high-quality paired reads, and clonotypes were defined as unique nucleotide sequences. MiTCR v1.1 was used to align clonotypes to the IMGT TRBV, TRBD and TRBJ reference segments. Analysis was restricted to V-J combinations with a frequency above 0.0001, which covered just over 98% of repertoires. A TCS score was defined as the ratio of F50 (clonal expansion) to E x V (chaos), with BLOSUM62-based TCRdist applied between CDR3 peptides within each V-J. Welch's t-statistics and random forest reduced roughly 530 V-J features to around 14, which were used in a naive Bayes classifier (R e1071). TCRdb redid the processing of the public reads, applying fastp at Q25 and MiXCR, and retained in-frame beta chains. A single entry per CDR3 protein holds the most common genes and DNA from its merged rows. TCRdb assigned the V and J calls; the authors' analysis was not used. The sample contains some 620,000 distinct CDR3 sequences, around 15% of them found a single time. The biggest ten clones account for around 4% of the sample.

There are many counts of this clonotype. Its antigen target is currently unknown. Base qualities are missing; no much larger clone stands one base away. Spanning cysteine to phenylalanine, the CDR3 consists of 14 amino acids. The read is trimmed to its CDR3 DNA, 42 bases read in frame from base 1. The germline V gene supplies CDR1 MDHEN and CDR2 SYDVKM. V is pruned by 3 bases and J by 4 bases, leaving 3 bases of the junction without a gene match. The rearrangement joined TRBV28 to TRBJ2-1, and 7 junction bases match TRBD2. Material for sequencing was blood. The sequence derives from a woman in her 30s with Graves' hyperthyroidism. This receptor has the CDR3 CASSLLAAYNEQFF. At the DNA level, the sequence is TGTGCCAGCAGTTTGCTAGCGGCTTACAATGAGCAGTTCTTC. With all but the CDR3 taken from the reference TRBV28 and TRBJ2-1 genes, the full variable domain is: DVKVTQSSRYLVKRTGEKVFLECVQDMDHENMFWYRQDPGLGLRLIYFSYDVKMKEKGDIPEGYSVSREKKERFSLILESASTNQTSMYLCASSLLAAYNEQFFGPGTRLTVL.